This record covers a single T cell receptor (beta chain). The antigen remains unidentified. These data are taken from a study of cytomegalovirus exposure and HLA in healthy donors. General study results and limits: The study assumed roughly uniform donor sequencing depth for presence/absence analyses. A missense DCLRE1C variant was associated with V- and J-gene trimming of TCR beta chains in a later analysis, and an independent cohort replicated the association. In vitro checks showed that a few CMV-associated chains really do target CMV antigens. A later analysis showed that HLA-associated TCR beta chains had undergone more clonal expansion than equally common others.

V lost 7 bases, J lost 9 bases, and 9 bases stayed unmatched. Germline V lookup: CDR1 LNHDA, CDR2 SQIVND (reference sequence). The CDR3 extends over 14 amino acids. Use of 60 Vbeta and 13 Jbeta primers characterized the PCR. TCRdb's copy holds only in-frame clones and misses some; the assay was immunoSEQ multiplex PCR. The repertoire holds 25,000 to 35,000 clones, with approximately 87% as singletons. The V and J genes are TRBV19 and TRBJ2-5; 12 positions agree with TRBD1. This clonotype originated in a boy aged 10-17 years in good health and CMV-seronegative. The material sequenced was PBMCs. CDR3 sequence (DNA): TGTGCCAGTAAACCGGGACAGGGGGCCGGGGCCCAGTACTTC. Protein: CASKPGQGAGAQYF. Supplemented by reference TRBV19 and TRBJ2-5, the full variable domain reads DGGITQSPKYLFRKEGQNVTLSCEQNLNHDAMYWYRQDPGQGLRLIYYSQIVNDFQKGDIAEGYSVSREKKESFPLTVTSAQKNPTAFYLCASKPGQGAGAQYFGPGTRLLVL.